Each of the 30 T cell receptor beta chains below was sequenced from the same sample in a study of control samples from healthy donors and cancer patients. Some clones are missing from TCRdb's copy, which holds only in-frame ones; the method was immunoSEQ multiplex PCR. Of about 89,000 clones detected, over 75% appear once; the ten largest clones hold 2.1%. Specimen: blood. The receptors were gathered from a woman aged 40 to 50 in good health.

This clone was seen only a few times. The V and J genes are TRBV7-9 and TRBJ1-2, with 7 bases identical to TRBD1. This CDR3 is built from 12 residues. The germline V gene encodes CDR1 SEHNR and CDR2 FQNEAQ (reference sequence). With V trimmed by 5 bases and J by 7 bases, 4 bases remained unmatched. Written as DNA, the CDR3 is TGTGCCAGCAGCCCAGGGGGAGCTGGCTACACCTTC. Translation gives CASSPGGAGYTF. Full variable domain (outside the CDR3, taken from reference TRBV7-9 and TRBJ1-2): DTGVSQNPRHKITKRGQNVTFRCDPISEHNRLYWYRQTLGQGPEFLTYFQNEAQLEKSRLLSDRFSAERPKGSFSTLEIQRTEQGDSAMYLCASSPGGAGYTFGSGTRLTVV.

This clone appeared a single time. V usage is TRBV6-1 and J usage is TRBJ2-5, with D maybe TRBD2 (5 bases). Germline CDR1 MNHNS, CDR2 SASEGT. This CDR3 is 11 amino acids long. The V and J ends lost 6 bases and 5 bases respectively, with 7 bases between them. CDR3 loop: CASRQRETQYF. The CDR3 nucleotides read TGTGCCAGCAGGCAGCGGGAGACCCAGTACTTC.

This clone showed up just once. This rearrangement joins TRBV5-4 to TRBJ1-3; TRBD1 agrees at 9 bases. With 1 base clipped from V and 0 bases from J, the junction kept 5 bases outside the gene matches. The CDR3 is made up of 17 amino acids. Germline assignment: CDR1 SGHNT and CDR2 YYREEE (reference sequence). CDR3 coding DNA: TGTGCCAGCAGCTTGAAAGGACAGGGGAGCTCTGGAAACACCATATATTTT. Residues: CASSLKGQGSSGNTIYF.

The rearrangement joins TRBV5-8 to TRBJ2-7, with D perhaps matching TRBD1 (7 bases). The germline V gene has CDR1 SGHTS and CDR2 YDEGEE. CDR3 length: 14 amino acids. V lost 5 bases and J 4 bases, leaving 16 bases between the germline ends. CDR3 amino acids: CASRPRGAPYEQYF. In DNA, the CDR3 is TGTGCCAGCAGACCCAGGGGGGCTCCATACGAGCAGTACTTC.

The V call is TRBV19, the J call TRBJ2-3; possibly TRBD1 for D (6 bases). Germline CDR1 reads LNHDA; CDR2 reads SQIVND (reference sequence). This CDR3 has 14 residues. V shed 5 bases and J shed 0 bases, with 9 bases lying between them. CDR3 in amino acids: CASSDRTSTDTQYF. The CDR3 DNA is TGTGCCAGTAGTGACAGGACGAGCACAGATACGCAGTATTTT.

The chain carries TRBV21-1 and TRBJ1-1; TRBD1 is taken as the D call from the table, unchecked against the DNA. TRBV21-1 is deemed a pseudogene. The CDR3 covers 16 residues. The CDR3 is CASSKVEHALNTEAFF. As DNA, the CDR3 is TGTGCCAGCAGCAAAGTTGAACATGCTTTGAACACTGAAGCTTTCTTT.

This sequence joins TRBV19 and TRBJ1-4, with D unclear. The CDR3 contains 14 residues. V was trimmed by 2 bases and J by 3 bases, leaving 7 bases between them. CDR1 LNHDA and CDR2 SQIVND come from the germline V gene (reference sequence). The CDR3 DNA sequence: TGTGCCAGTAGTATAATCAGCGCTAATGAAAAACTGTTTTTT. As protein: CASSIISANEKLFF.

V usage is TRBV2 and J usage is TRBJ2-5; 9 bases align to TRBD2. The germline CDR1 and CDR2 sequences are SNHLY and FYNNEI. V trimming: 7 bases; J trimming: 2 bases; junction bases outside the gene matches: 5. The CDR3 has 14 residues. In nucleotides, the CDR3 is TGTGCCAGCAAGAGCGGGGGGTTACAAGAGACCCAGTACTTC. The encoded protein is CASKSGGLQETQYF.

The V call is TRBV7-3, the J call TRBJ2-3; TRBD2 matches 10 bases. The CDR3 is made up of 15 amino acids. Trimming removed 6 bases from V and 0 bases from J; junction bases left unmatched: 3. The V gene's germline CDR1 is SGHTA and CDR2 FQGTGA. CDR3: CASSPAGGSTDTQYF. In nucleotides, the CDR3 is TGTGCCAGCAGTCCAGCGGGGGGGAGCACAGATACGCAGTATTTT.

V usage is TRBV11-3 and J usage is TRBJ1-2, with D unclear. The ends were cut back, 3 bases at V and 8 bases at J, with 16 bases in the middle. The CDR3 extends over 14 amino acids. Germline V gives CDR1 SGHNT, CDR2 YENEEA. CDR3 loop: CASSFLANQGGYTF. CDR3 DNA: TGTGCCAGCAGCTTCCTGGCTAATCAAGGAGGCTACACCTTC.

The chain recombines TRBV7-9 with TRBJ2-2, with 13 bases fitting TRBD2. V gave up 1 base and J gave up 1 base; unmatched junction bases: 3. Germline V gene data show CDR1 as SEHNR and CDR2 as FQNEAQ (reference sequence). The CDR3 spans 18 residues. The CDR3 sequence: CASSLGLAGGENTGELFF. For the CDR3, the DNA is TGTGCCAGCAGCTTAGGACTAGCGGGGGGCGAGAACACCGGGGAGCTGTTTTTT.

This clone was recorded a few times. The chain employs TRBV12-3 or TRBV12-4 and TRBJ1-1; D unclear. Deletions cut 3 bases from V and 1 base from J, with 3 bases between. The CDR3 has 12 residues. This CDR3 is CASSFGNTEAFF. The CDR3 DNA reads TGTGCCAGCAGTTTCGGGAACACTGAAGCTTTCTTT.

This chain links TRBV30 with TRBJ1-4; D is unclear. CDR1 and CDR2 (germline): GTSNPN, SVGIG (reference sequence). V was cut by 5 bases and J by 0 bases, with 19 bases left in between. This CDR3 is 17 amino acids long. CDR3 protein: CAWVTSRNKATNEKLFF. The CDR3 DNA reads TGTGCCTGGGTGACCTCGAGGAACAAAGCAACTAATGAAAAACTGTTTTTT.

The genes are TRBV5-4 and TRBJ1-2; D unclear. Germline assignment: CDR1 SGHNT and CDR2 YYREEE (reference sequence). This CDR3 is 13 amino acids long. V shed 2 bases and J shed 2 bases, with 7 bases lying between them. The CDR3 DNA sequence: TGTGCCAGCAGCTTAGATCAGAACTATGGCTACACCTTC. This translates into CASSLDQNYGYTF.

The V and J genes are TRBV3-1 (or the pseudogene TRBV3-2) and TRBJ2-1, with D possibly matching TRBD1 (5 bases). Trimming removed 4 bases from V and 10 bases from J, with 8 bases in between. The CDR3 totals 11 residues. Germline values: CDR1 LGHDT, CDR2 YNNKEL (reference sequence). For the CDR3, the DNA is TGTGCCAGCAGCCTGTGGACAGAGCAGTTCTTC. Its protein is CASSLWTEQFF.

The gene calls are TRBV5-1 and TRBJ1-1, with unresolved D. Germline V gene data show CDR1 as SGHRS and CDR2 as YFSETQ. Trimming stripped 0 bases from V and 7 bases from J, with 10 bases between. This CDR3 is 13 amino acids long. CDR3 DNA: TGCGCCAGCAGCTTGGATGCCTCCCATGAAGCTTTCTTT. Protein sequence: CASSLDASHEAFF.

This rearrangement joins TRBV5-1 to TRBJ2-5; no definite D call. Trimming pared 2 bases from V and 4 bases from J, leaving 3 bases between. This CDR3 is 11 amino acids long. Germline CDR1 and CDR2: SGHRS and YFSETQ. CDR3 bases: TGCGCCAGCAGCTTTTCAGAGACCCAGTACTTC. It codes for CASSFSETQYF.

The CDR3 protein is CASSVTGRANTGELFF. The CDR3 coding sequence is TGTGCCAGCAGCGTTACAGGGAGGGCGAACACCGGGGAGCTGTTTTTT. V usage is TRBV11-1 and J usage is TRBJ2-2; tentative D call: TRBD2 (7 bases). V was shortened by 5 bases and J by 0 bases, with 13 bases between the two germline ends. The CDR3 runs 16 residues. Germline-derived CDR1 and CDR2 are SGHAT and FQDESV (reference sequence).

DNA for the CDR3: TGTGCCAGCAGCTTATCACAGGGAGGAAGAGTTAGCTATGGCTACACCTTC. Amino acids: CASSLSQGGRVSYGYTF. J is TRBJ1-2 and V is TRBV7-9; possibly TRBD1 for D (6 bases). The CDR3 loop spans 17 amino acids. Germline V CDR1 and CDR2: SEHNR, FQNEAQ (reference sequence). V was shortened by 2 bases and J by 4 bases, with 20 bases between the two germline ends. Full variable domain (outside the CDR3, taken from reference TRBV7-9 and TRBJ1-2): DTGVSQNPRHKITKRGQNVTFRCDPISEHNRLYWYRQTLGQGPEFLTYFQNEAQLEKSRLLSDRFSAERPKGSFSTLEIQRTEQGDSAMYLCASSLSQGGRVSYGYTFGSGTRLTVV.

The V and J genes are TRBV5-6 and TRBJ2-7, with D possibly matching TRBD1 (7 bases). Germline CDR1 reads SGHDT; CDR2 reads YYEEEE. Trimming shortened V by 1 base and J by 2 bases, and 16 bases separated the two germline ends. The CDR3 extends over 16 amino acids. The CDR3 loop is CASSLPGGGKPYEQYF. CDR3 in DNA: TGTGCCAGCAGCTTGCCTGGAGGGGGCAAGCCCTACGAGCAGTACTTC. Full variable domain (outside the CDR3, taken from reference TRBV5-6 and TRBJ2-7): DAGVTQSPTHLIKTRGQQVTLRCSPKSGHDTVSWYQQALGQGPQFIFQYYEEEERQRGNFPDRFSGHQFPNYSSELNVNALLLGDSALYLCASSLPGGGKPYEQYFGPGTRLTVT.

By sample share, this clone is medium-sized. V gene TRBV27 combines with J gene TRBJ1-6, with 9 bases fitting TRBD1. The germline V gene encodes CDR1 MNHEY and CDR2 SMNVEV (reference sequence). Germline trimming cut 8 bases from V and 9 bases from J; bases unmatched to any gene: 8. There are 14 residues in the CDR3. CDR3 region: CASGRGQGISPLHF. CDR3 in DNA: TGTGCCAGCGGGCGCGGACAGGGGATTTCACCCCTCCACTTT.

The V call is TRBV19, the J call TRBJ1-5; D remains ambiguous. Trimming left V 4 bases short and J 4 bases short, with 14 bases between. Germline CDR1 and CDR2: LNHDA and SQIVND (reference sequence). The CDR3 extends over 15 amino acids. The CDR3 region is CASSTRDTYNQPQHF. CDR3 DNA: TGTGCCAGTAGTACCCGCGACACCTATAATCAGCCCCAGCATTTT.

This sequence joins TRBV4-1 and TRBJ1-1; 7 positions match TRBD1. The CDR3 spans 16 residues. The germline V gene encodes CDR1 MGHRA and CDR2 YSYEKL. Germline trimming cut 4 bases from V and 3 bases from J; bases unmatched to any gene: 11. CDR3 DNA: TGCGCCAGCAGCCCCACAGGGGCCAGCACTGACACTGAAGCTTTCTTT. Its protein is CASSPTGASTDTEAFF.

The J gene is TRBJ2-2, the V gene TRBV27; D uncertain. The germline CDR1 and CDR2 sequences are MNHEY and SMNVEV (reference sequence). The CDR3 is 14 residues long. Trimming cost V 5 bases and J 6 bases, with 13 bases left between them. The CDR3 loop reads CASSPADTPGELFF. Written as DNA, the CDR3 is TGTGCCAGCAGTCCGGCAGACACCCCCGGGGAGCTGTTTTTT.

This chain connects TRBV18 to TRBJ2-6; a possible D gene is TRBD1 (5 bases). CDR3 length: 17 residues. CDR1 is KGHSH and CDR2 is LQKENI in the germline V gene. V lost 0 bases and J 0 bases, leaving 9 bases between the germline ends. DNA of the CDR3: TGTGCCAGCTCACCACCGACAGTCCTCTCTGGGGCCAACGTCCTGACTTTC. Its translation is CASSPPTVLSGANVLTF.

This clone turned up a few times. CDR3 sequence reads: CASSQEVAVARNEQFF. The CDR3 DNA follows: TGCGCCAGCAGCCAAGAAGTCGCGGTAGCTCGTAATGAGCAGTTCTTC. V gene TRBV4-3 combines with J gene TRBJ2-1; D is unclear. The CDR3 is 16 amino acids. The V gene lost 0 bases and the J gene lost 7 bases, with 16 bases spanning the gap. CDR1 is LGHNA, CDR2 YSLEER, per germline.

The chain has TRBV4-3 and TRBJ1-6, with D perhaps matching TRBD1 (5 bases). The ends were cut back, 0 bases at V and 13 bases at J, with 16 bases in the middle. The germline V gene encodes CDR1 LGHNA and CDR2 YSLEER. The CDR3 loop spans 15 amino acids. CDR3: CASSQDSGPGFPLHF. The CDR3 bases are TGCGCCAGCAGCCAAGATTCAGGGCCCGGCTTCCCCCTCCACTTT.

The V call is TRBV29-1, the J call TRBJ1-1; 9 nucleotides align to TRBD1. The CDR3 spans 14 residues. Germline V gene sequence: CDR1 SQVTM, CDR2 ANQGSEA. Losses at the gene ends were 4 bases for V and 3 bases for J; bases not matched to a gene: 6. The CDR3 here is CSVARDRDYTEAFF. The CDR3 DNA sequence: TGCAGCGTTGCTAGGGACAGGGATTACACTGAAGCTTTCTTT.

A single count supports this clone. CDR3 amino acids: CAWSAPTVATNEKLFF. As DNA, the CDR3 is TGTGCCTGGAGTGCCCCAACAGTTGCAACTAATGAAAAACTGTTTTTT. This chain connects TRBV30 to TRBJ1-4; D is uncertain. Germline V gives CDR1 GTSNPN, CDR2 SVGIG (reference sequence). This CDR3 is built from 16 residues. The ends were cut back, 1 base at V and 0 bases at J, with 12 bases in the middle.

This chain links TRBV5-8 with TRBJ1-3; D possibly corresponds to TRBD1 (5 bases). The CDR3 length is 15 residues. Germline loops: CDR1 SGHTS, CDR2 YDEGEE. Deletions cut 4 bases from V and 0 bases from J, with 11 bases between. This CDR3 reads CASSPGRVSGNTIYF. In DNA, the CDR3 is TGTGCCAGCAGCCCCGGCAGGGTCTCTGGAAACACCATATATTTT.